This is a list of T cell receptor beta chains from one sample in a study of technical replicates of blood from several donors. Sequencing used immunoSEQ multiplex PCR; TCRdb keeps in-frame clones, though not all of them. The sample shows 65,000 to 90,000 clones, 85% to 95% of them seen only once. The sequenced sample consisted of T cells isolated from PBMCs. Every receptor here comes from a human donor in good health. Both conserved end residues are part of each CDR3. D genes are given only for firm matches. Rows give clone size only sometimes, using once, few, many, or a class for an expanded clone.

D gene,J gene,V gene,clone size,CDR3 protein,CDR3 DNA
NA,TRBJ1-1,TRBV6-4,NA,CASSDSSVNTEAFF,TGTGCCAGCAGTGACTCGTCGGTGAACACTGAAGCTTTCTTT
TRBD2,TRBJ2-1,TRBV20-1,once,CSALGLAEQFF,TGCAGTGCCCTGGGACTAGCGGAACAGTTCTTC
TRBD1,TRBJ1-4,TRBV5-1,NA,CASSLLTGVKEKLFF,TGCGCCAGCAGCTTGCTGACAGGGGTTAAAGAAAAACTGTTTTTT
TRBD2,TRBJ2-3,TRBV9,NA,CASSNSGSPDTQYF,TGTGCCAGCAGCAATAGCGGGAGCCCAGATACGCAGTATTTT
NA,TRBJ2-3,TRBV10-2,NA,CASRGWRDGVDTQYF,TGCGCCAGCAGGGGATGGCGGGACGGGGTCGATACGCAGTATTTT
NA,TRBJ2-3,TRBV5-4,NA,CASSLPSVQFTDTQYF,TGTGCCAGCAGCCTCCCTAGCGTTCAGTTCACAGATACGCAGTATTTT
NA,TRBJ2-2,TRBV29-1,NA,CSTQGSGELFF,TGCAGCACCCAGGGTTCCGGGGAGCTGTTTTTT
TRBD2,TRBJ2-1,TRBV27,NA,CASSLETGLADYNEQFF,TGTGCCAGCAGTTTAGAGACGGGACTAGCGGACTACAATGAGCAGTTCTTC
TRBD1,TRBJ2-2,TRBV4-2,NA,CASSPGTAHSGELFF,TGTGCCAGCAGCCCCGGGACAGCGCATTCCGGGGAGCTGTTTTTT
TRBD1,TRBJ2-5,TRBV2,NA,CASRTTGEETQYF,TGTGCCAGCAGGACGACAGGGGAAGAGACCCAGTACTTC
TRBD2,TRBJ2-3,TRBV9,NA,CASSPRGGPGDTQYF,TGTGCCAGCAGCCCCCGCGGGGGGCCTGGAGATACGCAGTATTTT